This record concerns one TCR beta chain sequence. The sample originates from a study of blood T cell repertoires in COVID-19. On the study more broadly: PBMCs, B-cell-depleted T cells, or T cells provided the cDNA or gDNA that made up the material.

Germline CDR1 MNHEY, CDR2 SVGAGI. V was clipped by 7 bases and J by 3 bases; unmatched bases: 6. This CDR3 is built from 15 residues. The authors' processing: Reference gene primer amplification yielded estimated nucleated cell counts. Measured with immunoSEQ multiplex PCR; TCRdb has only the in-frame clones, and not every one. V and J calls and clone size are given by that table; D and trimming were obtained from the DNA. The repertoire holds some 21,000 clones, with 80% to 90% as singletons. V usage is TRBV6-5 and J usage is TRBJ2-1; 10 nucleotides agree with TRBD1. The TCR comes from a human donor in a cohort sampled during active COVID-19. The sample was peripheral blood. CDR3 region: CASTGGQGYYNEQFF. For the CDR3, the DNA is TGTGCCAGCACGGGGGGACAGGGGTACTACAATGAGCAGTTCTTC.